These T cell receptor beta chains were read from a single sample in a study of primary melanoma T cells and metastatic recurrence. Assay: immunoSEQ multiplex PCR; the TCRdb copy retains only in-frame clones and omits some. The top ten clones hold approximately 15% of a sample with around 300 clones, approximately 79% of them seen once. The sequenced sample was melanoma tumor tissue. These receptors came from a human donor with melanoma. The CDR3 runs from the conserved cysteine through the conserved F or W. D genes are given only for firm matches. Rows give clone size only sometimes, using once, few, many, or a class for an expanded clone.

j_call v_call clone_size d_call cdr3_length cdr3_nt cdr3_aa
TRBJ1-6 TRBV19 . . 14 TGTGCCGTAAAGGGCCAGGGGCAAAATTCACCCCTCCACTTT CAVKGQGQNSPLHF
TRBJ2-7 TRBV19 . TRBD2 13 TGTGCCAGTAGTTGGGGGGGCTCCTACGAGCAGTACTTC CASSWGGSYEQYF
TRBJ2-5 TRBV30 . TRBD2 15 TGTGCCTGGAGCAATGCGGCGGGGGGCCGAGAGACCCAGTACTTC CAWSNAAGGRETQYF
TRBJ2-7 TRBV10-3 . TRBD2 16 TGTGCCATCAGTGAGTCGAGGACTAGCGGGAAATACGAGCAGTACTTC CAISESRTSGKYEQYF
TRBJ1-4 TRBV18 . TRBD1 13 TGTGCCAGCTCATCGGAACCGGGACAGGGGTCATTTTTT CASSSEPGQGSFF
TRBJ2-2 TRBV10-2 once TRBD2 14 TGCGCCAGCCACAGCGGGAGTGCCACCGGGGAGCTGTTTTTT CASHSGSATGELFF
TRBJ2-5 TRBV11-3 . . 16 TGTGCCAGCAGCTTAGACCTGCTAGCGATCCAAGAGACCCAGTACTTC CASSLDLLAIQETQYF
TRBJ2-7 TRBV5-1 . TRBD2 15 TGCGCCAGCAGCTTGGCCCTAGCGGGGACCTACGAGCAGTACTTC CASSLALAGTYEQYF
TRBJ2-3 TRBV23-1 . TRBD2 16 TGCGCCAGCAGCTTGGGACTAGCGGGGGGCAAGGATACGCAGTATTTT CASSLGLAGGKDTQYF
TRBJ2-7 TRBV6-8 . . 15 TGTGCCAGCAGTTACGACGGTGGAGGGACCTACGAGCAGTACTTC CASSYDGGGTYEQYF
TRBJ2-2 TRBV28 . TRBD1 15 TGTGCCAGCAGTTTATACAGGGGGGATACCGGGGAGCTGTTTTTT CASSLYRGDTGELFF
TRBJ1-2 TRBV6-8 . . 15 TGTGCCAGCAGTTACTCGCCAGGGGCAGGCTATGGCTACACCTTC CASSYSPGAGYGYTF
TRBJ1-3 TRBV9 . TRBD1 17 TGTGCCAGCAGCGTAGGTGGATACAGGGGGCCTGGAAACACCATATATTTT CASSVGGYRGPGNTIYF
TRBJ1-4 TRBV6-8 few . 15 TGTGCCAGCAGTTTAACAGGGATGGGGAGGGAAAAACTGTTTTTT CASSLTGMGREKLFF
TRBJ2-5 TRBV28 hyperexpanded . 13 TGTGCCAGCAGGGAGGGCTACCAAGAGACCCAGTACTTC CASREGYQETQYF
TRBJ2-1 TRBV1 once . 14 TGCGCCAGCAGCGCTTACTCCCTCTACAATGAGCAGTTCTTC CASSAYSLYNEQFF
TRBJ2-5 TRBV12-5 . . 15 TGTGCCAGCGCGCTCCAGGCCAGGGACACACGGACCCAGTACTTC CASALQARDTRTQYF
TRBJ1-2 TRBV6-8 . . 13 TGTGCCAGCCACTACACAGGCGACTATGGCTACACCTTC CASHYTGDYGYTF
TRBJ2-7 TRBV6-1 . . 16 TGTGCCAGCAGTGAAGCGTCTGGTGACAGTGCCTACGAGCAGTACTTC CASSEASGDSAYEQYF
TRBJ1-1 TRBV28 . . 13 TGTGCCAGCACCTGGGGAGGGAACACTGAAGCTTTCTTT CASTWGGNTEAFF
TRBJ2-5 TRBV11-3 . TRBD2 15 TGTGCCAGCAGTCCCGGGACTAGTGGCCGAGAGACCCAGTACTTC CASSPGTSGRETQYF
TRBJ2-7 TRBV19 few TRBD1 14 TGTGCCAGTGGTTCAATGACAGGGGGCAGCGAGCAGTACTTC CASGSMTGGSEQYF
TRBJ1-4 TRBV14 . TRBD1 15 TGTGCCAGCAGCCCATGGACAGGGTCTAATGAAAAACTGTTTTTT CASSPWTGSNEKLFF
TRBJ2-1 TRBV5-8 . . 13 TGTGCCAGCAGCCCACTAGGGGACAATGAGCAGTTCTTC CASSPLGDNEQFF
TRBJ2-5 TRBV19 . TRBD2 15 TGTGCCAGTAGTACCTCAGCGGGAGGGCGGGAGACCCAGTACTTC CASSTSAGGRETQYF
TRBJ1-6 TRBV18 . TRBD1 19 TGTGCCAGCTCACCACTTGATCGCCGGGACAGCGCATATAATTCACCCCTCCACTTT CASSPLDRRDSAYNSPLHF
TRBJ2-7 TRBV4-1 . TRBD1 17 TGCGCCAGCAGCCAAGACCCCCCAAGGACAGGGACCTACGAGCAGTACTTC CASSQDPPRTGTYEQYF
TRBJ2-3 TRBV6-4 . . 12 TGTGCCAGCAGTTCTAGCACAGATACGCAGTATTTT CASSSSTDTQYF
TRBJ2-2 TRBV29-1 . . 12 TGCAGCGCTCAGCCAGGTACCGGGGAGCTGTTTTTT CSAQPGTGELFF
TRBJ2-1 TRBV27 few . 15 TGTGCCAGCAGTTTGGTCGGGTCCCTGCTCGGAGAGCAGTTCTTC CASSLVGSLLGEQFF
TRBJ1-2 TRBV6-7 . . 17 TGTGCCAGCAGTTACTCGATAACCCCGGGGCCGCGAAGGGGCTACACCTTC CASSYSITPGPRRGYTF
TRBJ2-6 TRBV28 . TRBD1 17 TGTGCCAGCAGGTTTTCCGGGACAGGGTTTGGGGCCAACGTCCTGACTTTC CASRFSGTGFGANVLTF
TRBJ1-1 TRBV19 . TRBD1 14 TGTGCCAGTAGGGACAGGCTAAGGAATACTGAAGCTTTCTTT CASRDRLRNTEAFF